The 21 T cell receptor beta chains below were found in one sample sequenced in a study of CD4 T cells in relation to SARS-CoV-2 and coronaviruses. No antigens are known for them. Measured with immunoSEQ multiplex PCR; TCRdb has only the in-frame clones, and not every one. The data show roughly 43,000 clones, almost 85% seen once. Sequenced input: naive CD4+ T cells from PBMCs, cultured in vitro. As to subset: naive CD4+ T cells isolated by negative enrichment. The receptor source for this set is an adult with COVID-19.

The CDR3 spells CASSPLSGSQETQYF. The CDR3 DNA reads as TGTGCCAGCTCACCCCTCAGCGGCTCCCAAGAGACCCAGTACTTC. The V and J genes are TRBV18 and TRBJ2-5; possible D gene TRBD2, 5 bases. The CDR3 consists of 15 residues. Germline lookup yields CDR1 KGHSH and CDR2 LQKENI. Trimming took 3 bases from V and 1 from J, leaving 12 bases between them.

With regard to this clone: The same CDR3 arises from other DNA sequences in this sample as well. V and J are TRBV18 and TRBJ2-7; possibly TRBD1 for D (5 bases). The V end was cut by 6 bases, the J end by 4 bases, with 10 bases between. In germline, CDR1 is KGHSH, CDR2 LQKENI. The CDR3 covers 12 residues. CDR3 sequence (DNA): TGTGCCAGCTCCCCAGACAGTTACGAGCAGTACTTC. Translating gives CASSPDSYEQYF.

The chain combines TRBV7-2 with TRBJ2-1, with a weak D call TRBD2 (5 bases). The germline gives CDR1 SGHTA, CDR2 FQGNSA. The CDR3 is made up of 15 amino acids. The V end was cut by 4 bases, the J end by 9 bases, with 19 bases between. CDR3 sequence reads: CASSYSLWVASEQFF. CDR3 DNA sequence: TGTGCCAGCAGCTACTCCCTCTGGGTAGCGAGTGAGCAGTTCTTC.

This chain connects TRBV3-1 (or the pseudogene TRBV3-2) to TRBJ2-5; D gene ambiguous. The germline gives CDR1 LGHDT, CDR2 YNNKEL (reference sequence). The CDR3 length is 15 residues. Deletions cut 1 base from V and 4 bases from J, with 13 bases between. The CDR3: CASSQGSTGGETQYF. The DNA for the CDR3 is TGTGCCAGCAGCCAAGGGTCGACCGGTGGAGAGACCCAGTACTTC.

This chain joins TRBV28 and TRBJ2-1; D tentatively fits TRBD1 or TRBD2 (5 bases each). This CDR3 has 14 residues. V gave up 6 bases and J gave up 3 bases, with 12 bases separating them. The germline gives CDR1 MDHEN, CDR2 SYDVKM. In DNA, the CDR3 is TGTGCCAGCAGATTCGGGGCGGACTACAATGAGCAGTTCTTC. Amino acids: CASRFGADYNEQFF.

This sequence joins TRBV6-2 or TRBV6-3 and TRBJ2-3; D remains unclear. With 6 bases removed from V and 14 bases from J, the gap between germline ends came to 15 bases. This CDR3 is 11 amino acids long. Germline CDR1 MNHEY, CDR2 SVGEGT. In DNA form, the CDR3 reads TGTGCCAGCAGCGGTAGTGGTGGAGTGTATTTT. It is translated as CASSGSGGVYF.

The V and J genes are TRBV27 and TRBJ2-1; 12 bases agree with TRBD1. The CDR3 length is 15 residues. CDR1 is MNHEY, CDR2 SMNVEV, per germline (reference sequence). With 6 bases clipped from V and 7 bases from J, the junction kept 7 bases outside the gene matches. CDR3 residues: CASRRDRGRSNEQFF. The CDR3 region has the DNA TGTGCCAGCAGACGGGACAGGGGGCGTAGTAATGAGCAGTTCTTC.

V gene TRBV3-1 (or the pseudogene TRBV3-2) combines with J gene TRBJ2-5, with 9 bases aligning to TRBD1. The CDR3 length is 13 residues. Germline V gene lookup returns CDR1 LGHDT and CDR2 YNNKEL (reference sequence). J lost 4 bases, V lost 7 bases, and 4 bases had no gene match. The CDR3: CASKTGGVETQYF. CDR3 sequence (DNA): TGTGCCAGCAAAACAGGGGGCGTAGAGACCCAGTACTTC.

V is TRBV5-1 and J is TRBJ1-1; a weak D match, TRBD1 (5 bases). This CDR3 is built from 13 residues. The V gene's germline CDR1 is SGHRS and CDR2 YFSETQ. Trimming removed 4 bases at V and 8 bases at J, with 15 bases between. The chain's CDR3 is CASSLEGLPEAFF. Here the CDR3 DNA reads TGCGCCAGCAGCCTGGAGGGACTCCCAGAAGCTTTCTTT.

This chain connects TRBV6-5 to TRBJ2-7; tentative D call: TRBD2 (6 bases). The CDR3 has 12 residues. With 8 bases removed from V and 2 bases from J, the gap between germline ends came to 10 bases. Germline assignment: CDR1 MNHEY and CDR2 SVGAGI. The CDR3 DNA is TGTGCCAGCTGGAGGGAACCCTACGAGCAGTACTTC. This translates into CASWREPYEQYF.

The CDR3 sequence: CSVGEGQGGGEQYF. CDR3 DNA sequence: TGCAGCGTTGGAGAGGGACAGGGTGGTGGCGAGCAGTACTTC. This rearrangement joins TRBV29-1 to TRBJ2-7; TRBD1 matches at 9 bases. The CDR3 loop spans 14 amino acids. V trimming: 4 bases; J trimming: 6 bases; junction bases outside the gene matches: 10. Germline V CDR1 and CDR2: SQVTM, ANQGSEA.

V and J are TRBV13 and TRBJ2-5; perhaps TRBD2 as D (6 bases). This CDR3 contains 16 residues. CDR1 is PRHDT and CDR2 is FYEKMQ in the germline V gene (reference sequence). V dropped 2 bases and J dropped 7 bases, with 20 bases sitting between them. CDR3 residues: CASSLRDSQTPRTQYF. The CDR3, as DNA: TGTGCCAGCAGCTTACGGGACTCACAGACTCCACGGACCCAGTACTTC.

This clone was found once. This sequence joins TRBV6-5 and TRBJ2-1, with 7 positions matching TRBD2. Germline V lookup: CDR1 MNHEY, CDR2 SVGAGI. The V and J ends lost 2 bases and 3 bases, in that order; junction bases with no gene match: 4. The CDR3 contains 15 residues. This CDR3 is CASSYTSAVYNEQFF. The CDR3 coding sequence is TGTGCCAGCAGTTACACTAGCGCCGTCTACAATGAGCAGTTCTTC.

The J gene is TRBJ1-6, the V gene TRBV5-4; 10 bases are a match to TRBD1. Germline assignment: CDR1 SGHNT and CDR2 YYREEE (reference sequence). The CDR3 extends over 16 amino acids. Losses at the gene ends were 4 bases for V and 11 bases for J; bases not matched to a gene: 12. The CDR3 DNA reads as TGTGCCAGCAGCCTTGGACCGGGACAGGGGAGTACACCCCTCCACTTT. Amino acids: CASSLGPGQGSTPLHF. The full variable domain, with the rest looked up from reference TRBV5-4 and TRBJ1-6, is ETGVTQSPTHLIKTRGQQVTLRCSSQSGHNTVSWYQQALGQGPQFIFQYYREEENGRGNFPPRFSGLQFPNYSSELNVNALELDDSALYLCASSLGPGQGSTPLHFGNGTRLTVT.

The rearrangement links TRBV7-9 to TRBJ1-4; no reliable D call. With 1 base removed from V and 7 bases from J, the gap between germline ends came to 10 bases. From germline, CDR1 is SEHNR and CDR2 FQNEAQ (reference sequence). The length of the CDR3 is 14 residues. CDR3 protein: CASSLGQDREKLFF. The DNA for the CDR3 is TGTGCCAGCAGCTTAGGACAAGATCGTGAAAAACTGTTTTTT. The full variable domain, its missing parts supplied by reference TRBV7-9 and TRBJ1-4, is DTGVSQNPRHKITKRGQNVTFRCDPISEHNRLYWYRQTLGQGPEFLTYFQNEAQLEKSRLLSDRFSAERPKGSFSTLEIQRTEQGDSAMYLCASSLGQDREKLFFGSGTQLSVL.

This clone has only one observation. The chain has TRBV19 and TRBJ2-7; D gene ambiguous. This CDR3 comprises 16 residues. The ends were cut back, 6 bases at V and 2 bases at J, with 20 bases in the middle. CDR1 and CDR2 (germline): LNHDA, SQIVND (reference sequence). CDR3 bases: TGTGCCAGTAGCATCCCGGGCAGTCCGCTCCCCTACGAGCAGTACTTC. It specifies CASSIPGSPLPYEQYF.

The genes are TRBV6-6 and TRBJ1-1; D gene ambiguous. V lost 2 bases and J lost 2, with 9 bases in between. Germline loops: CDR1 MNHNY, CDR2 SVGAGI (reference sequence). The CDR3 is 14 residues long. DNA for the CDR3: TGTGCCAGCAGTTACGAGGCCCTTAACACTGAAGCTTTCTTT. It translates to CASSYEALNTEAFF.

The chain uses TRBV3-1 (or the pseudogene TRBV3-2) and TRBJ2-1; D remains unclear. Germline assignment: CDR1 LGHDT and CDR2 YNNKEL (reference sequence). The length of the CDR3 is 12 residues. V lost 1 base to trimming and J lost 9 bases, with 7 bases between them. In DNA form, the CDR3 reads TGTGCCAGCAGCCAAGTGACGGCTGAGCAGTTCTTC. Protein: CASSQVTAEQFF.

CDR3 sequence reads: CASSEPGVGAYEQYF. The CDR3 region has the DNA TGTGCCAGCAGTGAACCAGGGGTAGGAGCCTACGAGCAGTACTTC. The rearrangement links TRBV28 to TRBJ2-7; tentatively, D is TRBD1 (6 bases). V lost 5 bases and J 2 bases, leaving 16 bases between the germline ends. CDR3 length equals 15 residues. The V gene's germline CDR1 is MDHEN and CDR2 SYDVKM.

The rearrangement joins TRBV15 to TRBJ1-1; D uncertain. Trimming stripped 3 bases from V and 1 base from J, with 9 bases between. Germline CDR1 is LNHNV and CDR2 is YYDKDF (reference sequence). This CDR3 comprises 14 residues. Here the CDR3 DNA reads TGTGCCACCAGCAGGTGGTTAGGGAACACTGAAGCTTTCTTT. Translated, it gives CATSRWLGNTEAFF.

This clone turned up a few times. This chain links TRBV6-2 or TRBV6-3 with TRBJ2-1, with 10 bases aligning to TRBD1. The ends lost 2 bases at V and 7 bases at J; junction bases unmatched: 11. Germline CDR1 reads MNHEY; CDR2 reads SVGEGT. This CDR3 is 17 amino acids long. This chain's CDR3 is CASSYHFRGQGSNEQFF. The CDR3, as DNA: TGTGCCAGCAGTTACCACTTCCGGGGACAGGGGTCTAATGAGCAGTTCTTC.